These T cell receptor beta chains were read from a single sample in a study of T cells in Graves' hyperthyroidism and ophthalmopathy. MiXCR, applied by TCRdb to the multiplex PCR reads, yields one record per CDR3 protein. The profile shows 350,000 or so distinct CDR3 sequences, roughly 18% of them singletons. The sample comprised blood. The receptors come from a woman aged 45-59 years with Graves' hyperthyroidism. Each CDR3 is given with its conserved first and last residue. Fields, in order: J gene, clone size, V gene, D gene, CDR3 protein. A D gene is named only where the DNA matches it firmly. The size entry is marked missing in some rows and otherwise reads once, few, many or a size class.

>TRBJ2-3|-|TRBV20-1|TRBD1
CSARELPGQGAGDTQYF
>TRBJ1-6|-|TRBV9|-
CASSAINSPLHF
>TRBJ2-7|many|TRBV29-1|-
CSVEGEDASEQYF
>TRBJ1-2|few|TRBV28|-
CASTHSGVSGESGYTF
>TRBJ1-5|-|TRBV9|-
CASSVAAVGQPQHF
>TRBJ2-3|many|TRBV27|TRBD2
CASSPGTSGRDTQYF
>TRBJ1-6|many|TRBV27|-
CASSLLGSPLHF
>TRBJ1-6|few|TRBV19|TRBD1
CASSIDATGGYSPLHF
>TRBJ2-2|few|TRBV6-1|-
CASSELVKLNTGELFF
>TRBJ2-2|-|TRBV10-3|TRBD1
CAIRGQGVTGELFF
>TRBJ1-2|many|TRBV6-1|-
CASSEVLNNYGYTF
>TRBJ2-7|many|TRBV20-1|TRBD2
CSARVNPVSGRLYEQYF
>TRBJ1-5|few|TRBV2|-
CASSESLPYSNQPQHF
>TRBJ2-7|few|TRBV7-9|-
CASTANGGEGHEQYF
>TRBJ2-5|many|TRBV3-1|TRBD1
CASSDGQGQETQYF
>TRBJ2-3|many|TRBV10-3|TRBD2
CAISESGGTDTQYF
>TRBJ2-5|many|TRBV6-2/TRBV6-3|-
CASSYEETQYF
>TRBJ2-7|-|TRBV27|-
CASRWGGALTYEQYF
>TRBJ2-1|-|TRBV6-2/TRBV6-3|-
CASSQLPRDEQFF
>TRBJ1-4|few|TRBV5-1|TRBD1
CASSLDRAPNEKLFF
>TRBJ1-4|few|TRBV12-3/TRBV12-4|-
CASSLGSANEKLFF
>TRBJ1-1|many|TRBV10-3|-
CASRDNMNTEAFF
>TRBJ2-4|few|TRBV14|TRBD2
CASSHPTSPGNIQYF
>TRBJ1-1|many|TRBV12-3/TRBV12-4|-
CASFDGAVNTEAFF